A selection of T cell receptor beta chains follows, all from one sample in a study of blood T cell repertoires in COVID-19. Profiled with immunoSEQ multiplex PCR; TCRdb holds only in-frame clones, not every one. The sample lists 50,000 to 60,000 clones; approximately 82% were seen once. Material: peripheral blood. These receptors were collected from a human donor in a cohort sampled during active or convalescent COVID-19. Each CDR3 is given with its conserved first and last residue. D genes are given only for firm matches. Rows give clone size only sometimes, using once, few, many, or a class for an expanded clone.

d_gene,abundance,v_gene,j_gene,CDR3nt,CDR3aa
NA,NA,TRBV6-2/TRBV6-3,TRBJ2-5,TGTGCCAGCAGTTATTTTGGACGCCCCACGAGCGGACAAGAGACCCAGTACTTC,CASSYFGRPTSGQETQYF
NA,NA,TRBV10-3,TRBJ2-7,TGTGCCATCAGCGGCTTCGGGGAATCCTACGAGCAGTACTTC,CAISGFGESYEQYF
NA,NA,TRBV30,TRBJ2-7,TGTGCCTGTTCCGACACGTCCTACGAGCAGTACTTC,CACSDTSYEQYF
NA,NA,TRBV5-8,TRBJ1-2,TGTGCCAGCAGCTACAGCACTAACTATGGCTACACCTTC,CASSYSTNYGYTF
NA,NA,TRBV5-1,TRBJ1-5,TGCGCCAGCAGCTTCAGGCCCGAACAGCCCCAGCATTTT,CASSFRPEQPQHF
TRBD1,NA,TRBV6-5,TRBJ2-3,TGTGCCAGCAGTTCCCTCAGGGGGGATACGCAGTATTTT,CASSSLRGDTQYF
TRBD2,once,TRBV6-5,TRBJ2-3,TGTGCCAGCAGCCGACTAGCGGGGGGGACAGATACGCAGTATTTT,CASSRLAGGTDTQYF
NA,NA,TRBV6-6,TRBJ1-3,TGTGCCAGCAGTTACTCGACAGGTGGTGGAAACACCATATATTTT,CASSYSTGGGNTIYF
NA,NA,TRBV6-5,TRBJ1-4,TGTGCCAGCAGTTACCAATCTGGAGTTAATGAAAAACTGTTTTTT,CASSYQSGVNEKLFF
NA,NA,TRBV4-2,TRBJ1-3,TGTGCCAGCAGCCAAGTTACGCGGACAGCTGGAAACACCATATATTTT,CASSQVTRTAGNTIYF
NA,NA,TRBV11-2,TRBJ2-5,TGTGCCAGCAGCCCCGCCCACGCGGAAGAGACCCAGTACTTC,CASSPAHAEETQYF
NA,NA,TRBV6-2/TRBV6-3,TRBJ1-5,TGTGCCAGCAGTTACTCCGAAGACCCCTGGGCAAAATCAATCAAGCCCCAGCATTTT,CASSYSEDPWAKSIKPQHF
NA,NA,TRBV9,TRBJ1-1,TGTGCCAGCAGCCCGGACGAAAGGGGGGGGGCTTTCTTT,CASSPDERGGAFF
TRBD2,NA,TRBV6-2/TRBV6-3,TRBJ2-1,TGTGCCAGCAGTTACTTCCTGGAACGGGGGGAAGACAATGAGCAGTTCTTC,CASSYFLERGEDNEQFF
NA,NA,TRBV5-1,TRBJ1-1,TGCGCCAGCAGCCCTGGGGCAGGGTCGGTCACTGAAGCTTTCTTT,CASSPGAGSVTEAFF
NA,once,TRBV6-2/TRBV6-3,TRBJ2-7,TGTGCCAGCAGCGGACATATTGTCTACGAGCAGTACTTC,CASSGHIVYEQYF
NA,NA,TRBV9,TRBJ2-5,TGTGCCAGCAGCCTCAACCCCGGGGGAAGGGAGACCCAGTACTTC,CASSLNPGGRETQYF
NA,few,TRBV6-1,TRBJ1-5,TGTGCCAGCAGTGAATTGGCAGGGTACAAAGCCCAGCATTTT,CASSELAGYKAQHF
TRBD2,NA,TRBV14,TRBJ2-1,TGTGCCAGCAGCCAAGCCCTAGCGGGGGGACATGAGCAGTTCTTC,CASSQALAGGHEQFF
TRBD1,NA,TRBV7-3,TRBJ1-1,TGTGCCAGCAGCCCTACCCGACAGGGCTCTGAAGCTTTCTTT,CASSPTRQGSEAFF